This T cell receptor (beta chain) comes out of a study of CD8+CD57+ T cells in acquired aplastic anemia. Details on this clonotype: The junction departs from germline at one end; a sequencing error may be responsible.

It was patients with CD8+CD57+ cell expansion by flow cytometry who were chosen for sequencing. Patients were therapy-naive when their blood was sampled. Profiles of TCR beta VDJ and CDR3 were generated from a genomic DNA template. TCRdb fed the reads into MiXCR, producing one record per CDR3 protein. The data show 200,000 to 250,000 distinct CDR3 sequences, under 50% seen once. The CDR3 contains 12 residues. Germline V gives CDR1 SNHLY, CDR2 FYNNEI. The chain uses TRBV2 and TRBJ2-7, with 9 positions matching TRBD2. The sequence derives from a human donor with aplastic anemia. The specimen was sorted CD4+, CD8+, or CD8+CD57+ T cells (not recorded which) from PBMCs. The CDR3 DNA follows: TGTGCCAGCAGCGTTCCTAGCGGGGAGGAGCACTTC. This gives the protein CASSVPSGEEHF.